The source of this T cell receptor beta chain is a study of cytomegalovirus exposure and HLA in healthy donors. It was with 60 Vbeta and 13 Jbeta primers that the PCR ran. Per the study methods: Roughly 11 million shared chains were among about 80 million unique TCR beta chains counted in a later analysis. Measured with immunoSEQ multiplex PCR; TCRdb has only the in-frame clones, and not every one. For V, J and clone size, that table is used; D and trimming come from the DNA. The sample consists of hundreds of thousands of clones, roughly 82% of them appearing once. This clone has a single count. The target antigen is unknown. Whole-study findings and limits: The sole available immune exposure information was CMV serostatus. Most CMV-associated TCR beta chains appeared HLA-restricted in a later analysis. In a later analysis, specific HLA alleles were associated with around 17,000 TCR beta sequences at a 0.05 false discovery rate.

The germline V gene encodes CDR1 SGHRS and CDR2 YFSETQ. The CDR3 consists of 15 residues. V shed 4 bases and J shed 5 bases, with 18 bases lying between them. The chain employs TRBV5-1 and TRBJ2-5, with a tentative D call TRBD2 (5 bases). The sequence derives from a man aged 35 to 55 in good health and CMV-seropositive. The material sequenced was PBMCs. The CDR3 protein is CASSGYKGTGETQYF. Here the CDR3 DNA reads TGCGCCAGCAGCGGATACAAGGGCACGGGGGAGACCCAGTACTTC.